The 10 T cell receptor beta chains listed next were all sequenced from one sample in a study of graft-versus-host responses after intestinal transplantation. The table came from immunoSEQ multiplex PCR; TCRdb's copy has only in-frame clones and leaves some out. This table holds around 120,000 clones, roughly 91% found once. These TCRs' antigens remain unknown. The input for sequencing was unstimulated CD4+ T cells sorted from spleen or lymph node cells, taken before intestinal transplant. Receptors originate from a human donor who received an intestinal transplant.

The genes are TRBV5-1 and TRBJ1-4; 9 bases are shared with TRBD1. Trimming took 0 bases from V and 7 from J; bases not matched to a gene: 4. The CDR3 length is 15 residues. Germline CDR1 SGHRS, CDR2 YFSETQ. The CDR3 loop reads CASSLGDRGFEKLFF. DNA for the CDR3: TGCGCCAGCAGCTTGGGAGACAGGGGGTTTGAAAAACTGTTTTTT.

The J gene is TRBJ2-7, the V gene TRBV21-1; TRBD2, the table's D call, was not compared with the DNA. TRBV21-1 represents a pseudogene. The CDR3 has 19 amino acids. The CDR3 sequence is CASSKGRLGGAGCSYEQYF. CDR3 DNA sequence: TGTGCCAGCAGCAAAGGGCGCCTGGGAGGGGCAGGTTGCTCCTACGAGCAGTACTTC.

This chain connects TRBV2 to TRBJ1-5; tentatively, D is TRBD1 (5 bases). Between the trimmed V and J ends, which lost 6 bases and 4 bases, there was a span of 19 bases. This CDR3 region has 16 residues. The V gene's germline CDR1 is SNHLY and CDR2 FYNNEI. The CDR3 spells CASRPRRGLLNQPQHF. In DNA, the CDR3 is TGTGCCAGCAGACCAAGGAGGGGTCTTCTTAATCAGCCCCAGCATTTT.

The CDR3 sequence: CASSVGTSGRSSYNEQFF. CDR3 DNA sequence: TGTGCCAGCAGCGTAGGGACTAGCGGGAGGAGCTCCTACAATGAGCAGTTCTTC. This rearrangement joins TRBV9 to TRBJ2-1; 14 nucleotides line up with TRBD2. The CDR3 extends over 18 amino acids. Losses at the gene ends were 0 bases for V and 0 bases for J; bases not matched to a gene: 2. The germline gives CDR1 SGDLS, CDR2 YYNGEE.

This sequence joins TRBV5-1 and TRBJ2-7; 12 bases agree with TRBD2. The CDR3 has 15 amino acids. CDR1 is SGHRS, CDR2 YFSETQ, per germline. The trim removed 4 bases at V and 2 bases at J, leaving 4 bases unmatched. This chain's CDR3 is CASSGLAGTTYEQYF. The CDR3 region has the DNA TGCGCCAGCAGCGGACTAGCGGGAACCACCTACGAGCAGTACTTC.

This chain links TRBV7-9 with TRBJ1-2; D gene unclear. Germline CDR1 and CDR2: SEHNR and FQNEAQ (reference sequence). The CDR3 spans 15 residues. The germline V and J ends were trimmed by 7 bases and 8 bases, with 23 bases remaining between them. CDR3: CASNAAVLGMGGYTF. The CDR3 DNA sequence: TGTGCCAGCAACGCGGCGGTCCTAGGAATGGGCGGCTACACCTTC.

The genes are TRBV6-5 and TRBJ2-1, with 12 bases lining up with TRBD2. V was pared by 4 bases and J by 3 bases, with 4 bases of the junction left unmatched. In germline, CDR1 is MNHEY, CDR2 SVGAGI. The CDR3 has 16 amino acids. This CDR3 reads CASSSTSGSGYNEQFF. The CDR3 DNA reads TGTGCCAGCAGTTCGACTAGCGGGAGCGGCTACAATGAGCAGTTCTTC.

V gene TRBV7-6 combines with J gene TRBJ2-5, with D possibly matching TRBD2 (5 bases). V gave up 5 bases and J gave up 7 bases, with 14 bases separating them. The CDR3 extends over 13 amino acids. In germline, CDR1 is SGHVS, CDR2 FNYEAQ. The CDR3: CASSVTGWGTQYF. CDR3 nucleotides: TGTGCCAGCAGCGTTACGGGATGGGGGACCCAGTACTTC. The full variable domain, completed using reference TRBV7-6 and TRBJ2-5, is GAGVSQSPRYKVTKRGQDVALRCDPISGHVSLYWYRQALGQGPEFLTYFNYEAQQDKSGLPNDRFSAERPEGSISTLTIQRTEQRDSAMYRCASSVTGWGTQYFGPGTRLLVL.

This chain joins TRBV5-1 and TRBJ2-2, with 10 bases that match TRBD2. This CDR3 comprises 16 residues. Germline CDR1 SGHRS, CDR2 YFSETQ. V lost 6 bases, J lost 5 bases, and 10 bases stayed unmatched. CDR3 residues: CASTELAGGRTGELFF. The CDR3 nucleotides are TGCGCCAGCACGGAGTTAGCGGGGGGCCGAACCGGGGAGCTGTTTTTT.

The gene calls are TRBV6-6 and TRBJ2-7; a weak D match, TRBD1 (5 bases). The CDR3 extends over 13 amino acids. The V end lost 0 bases, the J end lost 4 bases, and 7 bases lay between the germline ends. Germline V gene data show CDR1 as MNHNY and CDR2 as SVGAGI (reference sequence). CDR3 coding DNA: TGTGCCAGCAGTTACTCGTACAGGTACGAGCAGTACTTC. Residues: CASSYSYRYEQYF.